The rows below give T cell receptor beta chains drawn from one sample of a study of blood T cell repertoires in COVID-19. Method: immunoSEQ multiplex PCR; TCRdb's copy keeps in-frame clones and lacks some. The sample yields about 59,000 clones, 78% seen once. Sequencing was carried out using peripheral blood. These receptor sequences come from a man aged 80 or over with acute or convalescent COVID-19. Both conserved end residues are part of each CDR3. A D gene is named only where the DNA matches it firmly. Expanded clones get a size class; other rows say once, few or many, or leave the size out.

V	J	D	size	DNA	CDR3
TRBV12-3/TRBV12-4	TRBJ1-1	NA	NA	TGTGCCAGCAGTTCCACGATTCGGACTGAAGCTTTCTTT	CASSSTIRTEAFF
TRBV19	TRBJ1-5	NA	NA	TGTGCCAGTAGTACTAACCACGGCAATCAGCCCCAGCATTTT	CASSTNHGNQPQHF
TRBV24-1	TRBJ2-5	NA	NA	TGTGCCACCAGTGGACCGGTCGGGGAGACCCAGTACTTC	CATSGPVGETQYF
TRBV11-1	TRBJ1-6	NA	NA	TGTGCCAGCAGCTTCAACGGGAATTCACCCCTCCACTTT	CASSFNGNSPLHF
TRBV5-1	TRBJ1-1	NA	few	TGCGCCAGCAGCTTCAGGGGTCCCCGGATGAACACTGAAGCTTTCTTT	CASSFRGPRMNTEAFF
TRBV6-1	TRBJ2-7	TRBD1	few	TGTGCCAGCAGTGAAGGGACAGGGGACTACCACGAGCAGTACTTC	CASSEGTGDYHEQYF
TRBV2	TRBJ1-6	TRBD1	NA	TGTGCCAGCAGTGAAGCAAGGACAGGGGGGTATTCACCCCTCCACTTT	CASSEARTGGYSPLHF
TRBV6-6	TRBJ1-1	NA	few	TGTGCCAGCAGTTATGGACAGAACACTGAAGCTTTCTTT	CASSYGQNTEAFF
TRBV6-1	TRBJ2-3	NA	NA	TGTGCCAGCAGTGACCCAGGGAACACGCAGTATTTT	CASSDPGNTQYF
TRBV6-4	TRBJ2-2	TRBD2	NA	TGTGCCAGCAGTCTGGGACTAGCGGGAGCCGGGGAGCTGTTTTTT	CASSLGLAGAGELFF
TRBV10-1	TRBJ2-6	NA	NA	TGCGCCAGCTCCCCAGGGAACTCTGGGGCCAACGTCCTGACTTTC	CASSPGNSGANVLTF
TRBV6-4	TRBJ1-2	TRBD1	NA	TGTGCCATTACGACAGGGAGGTATGGCTACACCTTC	CAITTGRYGYTF
TRBV3-1/TRBV3-2	TRBJ1-6	NA	NA	TGTGCCAGCAGAGGACAGAATTCACCCCTCCACTTT	CASRGQNSPLHF
TRBV5-1	TRBJ2-7	TRBD2	NA	TGCGCCAGCAGCTTGTTGGGACTAGCGGGATCTGGGGACGAGCAGTACTTC	CASSLLGLAGSGDEQYF
TRBV19	TRBJ1-4	NA	NA	TGTGCCAGTAGTATGTCGAGATCGGCTAATGAAAAACTGTTTTTT	CASSMSRSANEKLFF
TRBV30	TRBJ1-5	NA	NA	TGTGCCTGGTGCACAGGGAATCAGCCCCAGCATTTT	CAWCTGNQPQHF
TRBV5-1	TRBJ2-3	TRBD2	NA	TGCGCCAGCAGCTTGGAGGCTAGCGGGAGTCCCGCAGATACGCAGTATTTT	CASSLEASGSPADTQYF
TRBV7-2	TRBJ2-7	NA	NA	TGTGCCAGCAGCTTAGCGGGGGCCCAACAGCAGTACTTC	CASSLAGAQQQYF
TRBV10-3	TRBJ1-1	TRBD1	NA	TGTGCCATCAGCGGGACAGGGTTTGAAGCTTTCTTT	CAISGTGFEAFF
TRBV2	TRBJ2-7	NA	NA	TGTGCCAGCAGTGGACAGATCTCCTACGAGCAGTACTTC	CASSGQISYEQYF
TRBV7-8	TRBJ1-1	NA	few	TGTGCCAGCCGGGTGGGTGCAAATTGGAACACTGAAGCTTTCTTT	CASRVGANWNTEAFF
TRBV27	TRBJ1-2	TRBD1	NA	TGTGCCAGCAGTGATAATCCGGGACAGGGGAAAAACACCTTC	CASSDNPGQGKNTF
TRBV11-1	TRBJ1-1	NA	NA	TGTGCCAGCAGCTGGGGGGACACTGAAGCTTTCTTT	CASSWGDTEAFF
TRBV7-6	TRBJ1-3	TRBD1	NA	TGTGCCAGCAGCTCAAACTTGGGACAGGCTCCTGGAAACACCATATATTTT	CASSSNLGQAPGNTIYF
TRBV11-2	TRBJ2-1	NA	NA	TGTGCCAGCAGAATGGTTGGCAGGACATACAATGAGCAGTTCTTC	CASRMVGRTYNEQFF
TRBV5-6	TRBJ2-1	TRBD1	few	TGTGCCAGCAGCCGTTTAGGACAGGGGGCCTACAATGAGCAGTTCTTC	CASSRLGQGAYNEQFF